Listed below are T cell receptor beta chains from one sample, sequenced in a study of beta chain features in type 1 diabetes. Profiled with immunoSEQ multiplex PCR; TCRdb holds only in-frame clones, not every one. The sample consists of about 390,000 clones, roughly a tenth of them appearing once. Source material: central memory CD4+ T cells from blood. The receptors shown here come from a man aged 25 to 45 with type 1 diabetes. Both conserved end residues are part of each CDR3. Fields, in order: clone size, D gene, V gene, J gene, CDR3 DNA, CDR3 protein. A D gene is named only where the DNA matches it firmly. Clone sizes are given selectively: once, few, many, or a class where the clone is expanded.

few,TRBD2,TRBV5-1,TRBJ2-7,TGCGCCAGCAGCTTGTCGGGCGGGAGCTCCTACGAGCAGTACTTC,CASSLSGGSSYEQYF
.,.,TRBV20-1,TRBJ2-7,TGCAGTGCGTCCGATCCCTACGAGCAGTACTTC,CSASDPYEQYF
.,.,TRBV27,TRBJ1-5,TGTGCCAGCAGTAGGGGGGATAGCAATCAGCCCCAGCATTTT,CASSRGDSNQPQHF
.,.,TRBV5-8,TRBJ1-2,TGTGCCAGCAGCTTGTTCGCAGGGGCGAGTGTAGGCTACACCTTC,CASSLFAGASVGYTF
few,TRBD2,TRBV5-1,TRBJ2-1,TGCGCCAGCAGCCCCCTAGCGGGCAATGAGCAGTTCTTC,CASSPLAGNEQFF
few,.,TRBV15,TRBJ2-7,TGTGCCACCAGCCCCCGGCCTTCCACCTACGAGCAGTACTTC,CATSPRPSTYEQYF
few,.,TRBV4-1,TRBJ2-2,TGCGCCAGCAGCCAAGTCGGTAGCGAGAACACCGGGGAGCTGTTTTTT,CASSQVGSENTGELFF
few,.,TRBV10-3,TRBJ1-1,TGTGCCATCAGTGAGGAGGCGCGAGGGGCGAACACTGAAGCTTTCTTT,CAISEEARGANTEAFF
few,.,TRBV2,TRBJ2-7,TGTGCCAGCGCAAACGCCCGGTACGTATCCTACGAGCAGTACTTC,CASANARYVSYEQYF
once,.,TRBV28,TRBJ1-1,TGTGCCAGCAGTTTGGGAACCCTTGGAGCTTTCTTT,CASSLGTLGAFF
few,TRBD2,TRBV28,TRBJ2-7,TGTGCCAGCAGTTTAGCGGGAGTAACCTACGAGCAGTACTTC,CASSLAGVTYEQYF
.,.,TRBV5-1,TRBJ2-6,TGCGCCAGCAGCCATTCCGGACGGACCTCTGGGGCCAACGTCCTGACTTTC,CASSHSGRTSGANVLTF
.,TRBD1,TRBV30,TRBJ2-1,TGTGCCACCATCAACAGGGGTAGCTCCTACAATGAGCAGTTCTTC,CATINRGSSYNEQFF
few,.,TRBV7-9,TRBJ2-7,TGTGCCAGCAGCCCGGGGGGCGGGCTCTCCTACGAGCAGTACTTC,CASSPGGGLSYEQYF
.,.,TRBV25-1,TRBJ1-1,TGTGCCAGCAGTGACCACCGGGGAGGCACTGAAGCTTTCTTT,CASSDHRGGTEAFF
.,.,TRBV6-5,TRBJ2-7,TGTGCCAGCAGTTACTCGCCCCAGGCTTCCTACGAGCAGTACTTC,CASSYSPQASYEQYF
few,TRBD2,TRBV9,TRBJ2-7,TGTGCCAGCAGCGTAGGGGCGGGAGACGCCTACGAGCAGTACTTC,CASSVGAGDAYEQYF
many,TRBD2,TRBV10-3,TRBJ2-1,TGTGCCATCAATAAGCGGGAGGGAAACAATGAGCAGTTCTTC,CAINKREGNNEQFF
.,.,TRBV7-9,TRBJ1-1,TGTGCCAGCAGCCGACCATCCACTGAAGCTTTCTTT,CASSRPSTEAFF
.,TRBD2,TRBV27,TRBJ2-1,TGTGCCAGCAGTCCCCGACTAGCGGGAGGGAGTGCCAATGAGCAGTTCTTC,CASSPRLAGGSANEQFF
few,.,TRBV10-3,TRBJ1-5,TGTGCCATCAGTGAGCGGGGTATGAACAATCAGCCCCAGCATTTT,CAISERGMNNQPQHF
.,.,TRBV6-5,TRBJ1-2,TGTGCCAGCAGTTACTCGGGGACTGAGTATGGCTACACCTTC,CASSYSGTEYGYTF
once,.,TRBV2,TRBJ2-7,TGTGCCAGCAGAGATCTTGACATCAGCTCCTACGAGCAGTACTTC,CASRDLDISSYEQYF
few,.,TRBV18,TRBJ1-4,TGTGCCAGCTCAAGGAGGTCTGGGGATAATGAAAAACTGTTTTTT,CASSRRSGDNEKLFF
many,.,TRBV7-2,TRBJ2-4,TGTGCCAGCAGCCCCGACAGGTCCCTAGCCAAAAACATTCAGTACTTC,CASSPDRSLAKNIQYF
few,.,TRBV7-2,TRBJ2-3,TGTGCCAGCAGCTTCGGCCAGGGGAGGACAGATACGCAGTATTTT,CASSFGQGRTDTQYF
few,TRBD2,TRBV29-1,TRBJ2-1,TGCAGCGTCCTAGGGGCGGGAGGGCCGGGGGATGAGCAGTTCTTC,CSVLGAGGPGDEQFF
few,.,TRBV11-2,TRBJ2-5,TGTGCCAGCAGCTTCGGGACTCCCAGAGGAGAGACCCAGTACTTC,CASSFGTPRGETQYF
.,TRBD1,TRBV7-9,TRBJ1-2,TGTGCCAGCAGCTTGGGGGACAGGGAAGGCTATGGCTACACCTTC,CASSLGDREGYGYTF
few,.,TRBV29-1,TRBJ2-2,TGCAGCGTGAGGCCCGCGAACACCGGGGAGCTGTTTTTT,CSVRPANTGELFF
.,.,TRBV4-1,TRBJ2-7,TGCGCCAGCAGCCAAGGCTCGAGGGACGAGCAGTACTTC,CASSQGSRDEQYF
few,.,TRBV30,TRBJ2-7,TGTGCCTGGAGTTTAAACTACGAGCAGTACTTC,CAWSLNYEQYF
.,.,TRBV20-1,TRBJ1-4,TGCAGTGCCTTAGTTCAAGAAAAACTGTTTTTT,CSALVQEKLFF
.,.,TRBV11-2,TRBJ2-5,TGTGCCAGCACCCCAAGCTGGACCCAGTACTTC,CASTPSWTQYF
many,.,TRBV7-2,TRBJ2-3,TGTGCCAGCAGCTTAGGATACACAGATACGCAGTATTTT,CASSLGYTDTQYF
few,.,TRBV7-9,TRBJ2-3,TGTGCCAGCAGCCTACAGGGCCTACGCTCCACAGATACGCAGTATTTT,CASSLQGLRSTDTQYF
few,TRBD1,TRBV9,TRBJ1-2,TGTGCCAGCAGCGCCCGGACAGGGGGTGGCTACACCTTC,CASSARTGGGYTF
many,.,TRBV10-3,TRBJ1-1,TGTGCCATCAGGGGGCCCGGGTTAAACACTGAAGCTTTCTTT,CAIRGPGLNTEAFF
.,.,TRBV14,TRBJ2-3,TGTGCCAGCAGCCTCAATCCTTTTACGCAGTATTTT,CASSLNPFTQYF
many,.,TRBV28,TRBJ2-7,TGTGCCAGCAGCCAGAGACCTCTATACGAGCAGTACTTC,CASSQRPLYEQYF
many,.,TRBV7-2,TRBJ1-5,TGTGCCAGCAGCTTGGCAGGGGATCAGCCCCAGCATTTT,CASSLAGDQPQHF
.,.,TRBV5-1,TRBJ1-4,TGCGCCAGCAGCCCCAGCCGTGGGGGCGAAAAACTGTTTTTT,CASSPSRGGEKLFF
.,.,TRBV7-2,TRBJ2-3,TGTGCCAGCAGCTTACGGGGGACCCCCGAGGATACGCAGTATTTT,CASSLRGTPEDTQYF
many,.,TRBV23-1,TRBJ2-1,TGCGCCAGCAGTCAATCACAGGGTAGCGGAGAGTTCTTC,CASSQSQGSGEFF
few,.,TRBV15,TRBJ1-1,TGTGCCACCAGCAAAGTCGGCGCGGCTGAAGCTTTCTTT,CATSKVGAAEAFF
.,.,TRBV7-3,TRBJ2-3,TGTGCCAGCAGCTTGATGGGAGGAGATACGCAGTATTTT,CASSLMGGDTQYF
.,.,TRBV5-6,TRBJ1-2,TGTGCCAGCACCAACTTTAGAATGGACAGCTATGGCTACACCTTC,CASTNFRMDSYGYTF
few,TRBD2,TRBV28,TRBJ2-3,TGTGCCAGTATTCCCCTAGCGGGAGGTTACACAGATACGCAGTATTTT,CASIPLAGGYTDTQYF